This T cell receptor beta chain was profiled in a study of technical replicates of blood from a few donors. J was trimmed by 0 bases and V by 5 bases; bases with no gene match: 10. This CDR3 is 16 amino acids long. Germline loops: CDR1 SEHNR, CDR2 FQNEAQ (reference sequence). Produced via immunoSEQ multiplex PCR; TCRdb's table is partial and in-frame only. The table includes about 83,000 clones, approximately 96% detected once. This chain connects TRBV7-9 to TRBJ2-7; 7 bases fit TRBD2. The clonotype originates from a human donor in good health. Sample: T cells isolated from PBMCs. The CDR3 protein is CASSLPTGRVSYEQYF. CDR3 in DNA: TGTGCCAGCAGCCTCCCGACGGGGAGGGTCTCCTACGAGCAGTACTTC.